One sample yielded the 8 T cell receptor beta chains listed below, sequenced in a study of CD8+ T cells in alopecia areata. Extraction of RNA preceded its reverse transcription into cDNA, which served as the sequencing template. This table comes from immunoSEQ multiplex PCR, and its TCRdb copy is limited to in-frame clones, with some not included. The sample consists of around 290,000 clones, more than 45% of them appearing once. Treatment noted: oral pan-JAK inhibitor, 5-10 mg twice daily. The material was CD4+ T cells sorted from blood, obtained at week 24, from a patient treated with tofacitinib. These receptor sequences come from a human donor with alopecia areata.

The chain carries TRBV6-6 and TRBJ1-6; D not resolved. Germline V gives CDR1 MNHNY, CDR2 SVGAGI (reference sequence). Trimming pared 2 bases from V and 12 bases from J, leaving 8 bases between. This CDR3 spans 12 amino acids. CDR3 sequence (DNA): TGTGCCAGCAGTTACCAGAGTCAACCCCTCCACTTT. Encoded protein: CASSYQSQPLHF.

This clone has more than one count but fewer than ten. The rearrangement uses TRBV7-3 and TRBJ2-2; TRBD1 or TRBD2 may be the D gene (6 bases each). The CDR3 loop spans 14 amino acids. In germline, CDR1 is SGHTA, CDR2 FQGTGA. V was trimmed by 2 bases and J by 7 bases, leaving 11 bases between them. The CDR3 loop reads CASSLSGADGELFF. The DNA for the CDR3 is TGTGCCAGCAGCTTATCGGGGGCCGACGGGGAGCTGTTTTTT.

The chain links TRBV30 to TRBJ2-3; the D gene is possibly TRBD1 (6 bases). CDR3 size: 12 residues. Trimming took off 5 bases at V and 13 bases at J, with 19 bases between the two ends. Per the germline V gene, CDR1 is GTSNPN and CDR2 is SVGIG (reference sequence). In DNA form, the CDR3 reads TGTGCCTGGGGCCAAACTACCGGGACAAAGTATTTT. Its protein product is CAWGQTTGTKYF.

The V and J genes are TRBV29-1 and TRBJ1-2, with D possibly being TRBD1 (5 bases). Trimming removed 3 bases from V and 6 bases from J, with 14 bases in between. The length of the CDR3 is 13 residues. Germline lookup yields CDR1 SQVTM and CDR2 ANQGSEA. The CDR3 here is CSVDESMGHGYTF. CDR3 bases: TGCAGCGTTGATGAGAGTATGGGACATGGCTACACCTTC.

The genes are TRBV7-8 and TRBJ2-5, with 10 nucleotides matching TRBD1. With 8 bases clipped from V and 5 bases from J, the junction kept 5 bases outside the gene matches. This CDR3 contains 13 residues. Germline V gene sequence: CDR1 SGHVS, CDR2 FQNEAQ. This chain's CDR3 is CASGDRGAETQYF. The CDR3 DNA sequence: TGTGCCAGCGGGGACAGGGGCGCGGAGACCCAGTACTTC.

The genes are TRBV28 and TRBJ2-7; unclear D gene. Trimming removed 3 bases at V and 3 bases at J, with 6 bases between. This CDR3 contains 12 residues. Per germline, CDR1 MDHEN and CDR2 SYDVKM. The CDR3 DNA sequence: TGTGCCAGCAGTTTTTCGGGCTACGAGCAGTACTTC. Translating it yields CASSFSGYEQYF.

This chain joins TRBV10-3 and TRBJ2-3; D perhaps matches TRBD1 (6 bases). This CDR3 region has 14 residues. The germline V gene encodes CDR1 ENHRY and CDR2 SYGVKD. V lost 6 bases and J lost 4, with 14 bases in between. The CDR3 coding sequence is TGTGCCATCAGCCTACAGGGTAGCGCAGATACGCAGTATTTT. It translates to CAISLQGSADTQYF.

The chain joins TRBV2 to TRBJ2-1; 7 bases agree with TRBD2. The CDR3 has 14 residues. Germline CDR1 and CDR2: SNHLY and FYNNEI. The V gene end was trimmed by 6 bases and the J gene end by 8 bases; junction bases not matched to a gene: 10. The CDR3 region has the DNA TGTGCCAGCAGGAGACTAGCTGGGGAGTATGAGCAGTTCTTC. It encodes CASRRLAGEYEQFF.